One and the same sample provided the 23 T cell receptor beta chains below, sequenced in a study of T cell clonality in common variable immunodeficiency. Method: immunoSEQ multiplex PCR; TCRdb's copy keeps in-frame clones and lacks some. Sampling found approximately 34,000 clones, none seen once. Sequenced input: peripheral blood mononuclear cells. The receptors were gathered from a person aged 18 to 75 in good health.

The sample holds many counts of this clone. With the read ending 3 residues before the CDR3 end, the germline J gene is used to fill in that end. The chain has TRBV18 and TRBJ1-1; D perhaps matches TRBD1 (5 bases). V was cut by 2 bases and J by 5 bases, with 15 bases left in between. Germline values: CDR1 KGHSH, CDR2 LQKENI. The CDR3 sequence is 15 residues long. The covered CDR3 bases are TGTGCCAGCTCACCAAGAAGACTCGAGGGGACTGAA. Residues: CASSPRRLEGTE. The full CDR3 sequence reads CASSPRRLEGTEAFF. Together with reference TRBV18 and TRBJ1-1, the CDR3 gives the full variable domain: NAGVMQNPRHLVRRRGQEARLRCSPMKGHSHVYWYRQLPEEGLKFMVYLQKENIIDESGMPKERFSAEFPKEGPSILRIQQVVRGDSAAYFCASSPRRLEGTEAFFGQGTRLTVV.

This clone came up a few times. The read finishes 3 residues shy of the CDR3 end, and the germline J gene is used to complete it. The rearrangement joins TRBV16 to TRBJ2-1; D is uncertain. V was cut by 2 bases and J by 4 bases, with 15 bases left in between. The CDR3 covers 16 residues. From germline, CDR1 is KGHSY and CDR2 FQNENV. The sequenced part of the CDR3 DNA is TGTGCCAGCAGCCAAAGATTCACATCCTCTTACAATGAG. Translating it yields CASSQRFTSSYNE. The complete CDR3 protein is CASSQRFTSSYNEQFF.

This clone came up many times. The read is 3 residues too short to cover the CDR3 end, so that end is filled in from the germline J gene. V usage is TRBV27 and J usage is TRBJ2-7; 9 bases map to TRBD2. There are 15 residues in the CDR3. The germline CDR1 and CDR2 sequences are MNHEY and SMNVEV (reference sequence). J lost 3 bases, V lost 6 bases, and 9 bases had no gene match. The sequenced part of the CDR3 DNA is TGTGCCAGCAGGCAATCGCTAGCGGGGTTCTACGAG. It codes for CASRQSLAGFYE. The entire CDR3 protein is CASRQSLAGFYEQYF.

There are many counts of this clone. CDR3 residues: CASSLLVTANTGELFF. CDR3 DNA, as far as it was read: TGCGCCAGCAGCTTGCTTGTTACTGCGAACACCGGGGAG. The V call is TRBV5-1, the J call TRBJ2-2; D gene unclear. The CDR3 is cut off 3 residues early in the read; its end comes from the germline J gene. This CDR3 contains 16 residues. Germline-derived CDR1 and CDR2 are SGHRS and YFSETQ. Trimming took 1 base from V and 0 from J, leaving 10 bases between them.

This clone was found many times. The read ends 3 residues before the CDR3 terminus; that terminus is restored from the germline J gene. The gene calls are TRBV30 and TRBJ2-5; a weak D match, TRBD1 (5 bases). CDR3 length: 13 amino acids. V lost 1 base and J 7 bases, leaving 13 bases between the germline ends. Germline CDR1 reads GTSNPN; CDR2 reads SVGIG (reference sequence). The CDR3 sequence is CAWSAGQGGTQYF. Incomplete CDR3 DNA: TGTGCCTGGAGTGCCGGGCAGGGCGGGACC. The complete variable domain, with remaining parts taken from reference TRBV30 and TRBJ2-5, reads SQTIHQWPATLVQPVGSPLSLECTVEGTSNPNLYWYRQAAGRGLQLLFYSVGIGQISSEVPQNLSASRPQDRQFILSSKKLLLSDSGFYLCAWSAGQGGTQYFGPGTRLLVL.

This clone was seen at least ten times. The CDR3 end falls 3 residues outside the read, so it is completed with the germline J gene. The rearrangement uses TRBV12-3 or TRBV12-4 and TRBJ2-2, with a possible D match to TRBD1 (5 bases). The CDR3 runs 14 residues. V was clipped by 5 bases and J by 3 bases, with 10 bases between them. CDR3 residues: CASSLRTYTGELFF. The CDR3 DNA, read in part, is TGTGCCAGCAGTCTCCGGACATACACCGGGGAG.

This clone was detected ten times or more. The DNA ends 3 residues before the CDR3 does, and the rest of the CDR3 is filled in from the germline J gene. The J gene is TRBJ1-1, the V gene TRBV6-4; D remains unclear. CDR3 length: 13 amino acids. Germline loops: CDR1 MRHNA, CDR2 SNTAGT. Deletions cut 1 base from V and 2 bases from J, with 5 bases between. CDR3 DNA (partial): TGTGCCAGCAGTGACTATCCTAACACTGAA. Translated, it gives CASSDYPNTE. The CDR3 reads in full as CASSDYPNTEAFF.

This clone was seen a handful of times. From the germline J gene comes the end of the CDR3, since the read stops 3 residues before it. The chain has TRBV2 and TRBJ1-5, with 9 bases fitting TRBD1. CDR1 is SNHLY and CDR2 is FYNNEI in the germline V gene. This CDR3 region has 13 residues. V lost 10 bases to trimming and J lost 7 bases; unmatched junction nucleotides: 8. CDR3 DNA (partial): TGTGCCACCGGGGACAGGGAGGCACAGCCC. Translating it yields CATGDREAQP. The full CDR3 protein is CATGDREAQPQHF. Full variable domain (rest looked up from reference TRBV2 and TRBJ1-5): EPEVTQTPSHQVTQMGQEVILRCVPISNHLYFYWYRQILGQKVEFLVSFYNNEISEKSEIFDDQFSVERPDGSNFTLKIRSTKLEDSAMYFCATGDREAQPQHFGDGTRLSIL.

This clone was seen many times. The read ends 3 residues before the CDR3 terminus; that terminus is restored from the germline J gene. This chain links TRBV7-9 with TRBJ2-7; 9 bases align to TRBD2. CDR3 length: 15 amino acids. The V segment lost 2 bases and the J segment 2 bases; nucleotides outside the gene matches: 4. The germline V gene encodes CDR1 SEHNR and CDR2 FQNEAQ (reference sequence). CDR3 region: CASSLLTSGPYEQYF. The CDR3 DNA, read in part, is TGTGCCAGCAGCTTACTGACTAGCGGTCCCTACGAG.

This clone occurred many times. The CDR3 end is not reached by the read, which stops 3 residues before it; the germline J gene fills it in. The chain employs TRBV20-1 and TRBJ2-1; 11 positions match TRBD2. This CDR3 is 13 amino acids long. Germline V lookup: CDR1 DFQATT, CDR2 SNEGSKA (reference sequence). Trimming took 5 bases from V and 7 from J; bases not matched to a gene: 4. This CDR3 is CSALGLAVNEQFF. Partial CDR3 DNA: TGCAGTGCTCTGGGACTAGCGGTTAATGAG.

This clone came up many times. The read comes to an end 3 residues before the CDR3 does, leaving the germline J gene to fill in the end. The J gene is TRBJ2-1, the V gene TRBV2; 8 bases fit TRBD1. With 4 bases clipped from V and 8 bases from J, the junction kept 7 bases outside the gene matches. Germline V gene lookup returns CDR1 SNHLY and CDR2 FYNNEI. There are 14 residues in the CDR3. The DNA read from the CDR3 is TGTGCCAGCAGTGTGGGGGACAGGTTCCATGAG. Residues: CASSVGDRFHE. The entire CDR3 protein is CASSVGDRFHEQFF.

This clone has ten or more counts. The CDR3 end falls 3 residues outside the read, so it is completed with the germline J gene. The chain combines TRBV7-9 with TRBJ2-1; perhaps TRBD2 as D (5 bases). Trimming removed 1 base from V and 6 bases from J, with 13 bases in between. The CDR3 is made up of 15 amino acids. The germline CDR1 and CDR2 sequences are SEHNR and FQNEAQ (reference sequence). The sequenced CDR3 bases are TGTGCCAGCAGCTTAGTAGGACTCGCGGGCAATGAG. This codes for CASSLVGLAGNE. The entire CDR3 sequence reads CASSLVGLAGNEQFF.

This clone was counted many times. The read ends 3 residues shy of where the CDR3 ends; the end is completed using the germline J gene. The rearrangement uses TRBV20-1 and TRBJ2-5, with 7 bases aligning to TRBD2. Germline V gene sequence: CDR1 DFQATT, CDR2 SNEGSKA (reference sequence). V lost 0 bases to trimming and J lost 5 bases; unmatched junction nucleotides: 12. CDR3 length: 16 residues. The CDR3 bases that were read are TGCAGTGCTAGAGATCTTCCATGGGGGGGTTACGAGACC. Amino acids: CSARDLPWGGYET. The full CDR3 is CSARDLPWGGYETQYF.

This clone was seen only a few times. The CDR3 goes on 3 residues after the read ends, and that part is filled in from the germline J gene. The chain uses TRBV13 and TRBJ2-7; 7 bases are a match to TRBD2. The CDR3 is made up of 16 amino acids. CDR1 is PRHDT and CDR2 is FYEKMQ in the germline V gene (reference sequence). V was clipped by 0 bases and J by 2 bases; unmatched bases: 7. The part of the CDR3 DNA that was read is TGTGCCAGCAGCTTAGGTAGGTCTCTAGCGGCCTACGAG. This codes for CASSLGRSLAAYE. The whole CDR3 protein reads CASSLGRSLAAYEQYF.

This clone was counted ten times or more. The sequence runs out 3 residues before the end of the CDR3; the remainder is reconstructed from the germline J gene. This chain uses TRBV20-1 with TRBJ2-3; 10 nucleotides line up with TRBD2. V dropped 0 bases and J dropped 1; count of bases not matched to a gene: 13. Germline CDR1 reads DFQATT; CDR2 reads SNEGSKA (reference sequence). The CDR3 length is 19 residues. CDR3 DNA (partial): TGCAGTGCTAGAGAGAGGTATAGGGGACTAGCGAGGCGCACAGATACG. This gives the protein CSARERYRGLARRTDT. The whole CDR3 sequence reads CSARERYRGLARRTDTQYF.

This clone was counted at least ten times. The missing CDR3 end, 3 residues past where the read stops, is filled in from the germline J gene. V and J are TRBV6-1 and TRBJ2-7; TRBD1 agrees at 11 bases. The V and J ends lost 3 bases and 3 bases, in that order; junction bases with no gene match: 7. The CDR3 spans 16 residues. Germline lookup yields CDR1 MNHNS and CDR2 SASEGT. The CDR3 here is CASSEFFGTGGYEQYF. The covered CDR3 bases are TGTGCCAGCAGTGAGTTCTTCGGGACAGGGGGCTACGAG.

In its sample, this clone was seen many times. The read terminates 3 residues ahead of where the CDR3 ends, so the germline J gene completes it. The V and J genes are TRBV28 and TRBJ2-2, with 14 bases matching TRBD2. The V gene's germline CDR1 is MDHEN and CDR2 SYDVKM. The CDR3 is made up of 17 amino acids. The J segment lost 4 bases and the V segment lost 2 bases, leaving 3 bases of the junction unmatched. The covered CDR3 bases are TGTGCCAGCAGTTTAGGGACTAGCGGGAGATTCACCGGGGAG. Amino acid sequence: CASSLGTSGRFTGE. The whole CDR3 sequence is CASSLGTSGRFTGELFF.

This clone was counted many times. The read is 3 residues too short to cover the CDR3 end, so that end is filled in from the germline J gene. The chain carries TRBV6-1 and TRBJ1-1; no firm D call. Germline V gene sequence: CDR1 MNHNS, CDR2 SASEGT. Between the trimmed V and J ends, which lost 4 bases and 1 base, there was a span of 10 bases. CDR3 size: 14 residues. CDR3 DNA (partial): TGTGCCAGCAGTGGTGCGGTGGGGAACACTGAA. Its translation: CASSGAVGNTE. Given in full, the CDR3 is CASSGAVGNTEAFF.

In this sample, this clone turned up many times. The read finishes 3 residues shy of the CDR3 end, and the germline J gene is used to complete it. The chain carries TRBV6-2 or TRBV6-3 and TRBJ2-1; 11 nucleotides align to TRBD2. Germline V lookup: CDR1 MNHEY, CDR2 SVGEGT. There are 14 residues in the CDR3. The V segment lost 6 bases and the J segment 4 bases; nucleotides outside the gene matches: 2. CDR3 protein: CASRLAGEYNEQFF. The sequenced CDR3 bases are TGTGCCAGCAGACTAGCGGGAGAGTACAATGAG.

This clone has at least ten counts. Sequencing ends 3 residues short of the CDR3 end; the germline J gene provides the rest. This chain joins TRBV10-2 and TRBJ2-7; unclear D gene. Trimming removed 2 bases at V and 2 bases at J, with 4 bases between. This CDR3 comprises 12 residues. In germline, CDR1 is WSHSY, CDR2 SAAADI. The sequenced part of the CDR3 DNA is TGCGCCAGCAGTGAGCTTCCCTACGAG. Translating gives CASSELPYE. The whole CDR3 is CASSELPYEQYF.

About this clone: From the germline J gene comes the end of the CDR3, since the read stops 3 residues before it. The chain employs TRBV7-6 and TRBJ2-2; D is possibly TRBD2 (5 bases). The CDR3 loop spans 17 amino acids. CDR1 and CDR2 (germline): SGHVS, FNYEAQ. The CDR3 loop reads CASSLGWKAESNSPLFF. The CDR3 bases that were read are TGTGCCAGCAGCTTAGGTTGGAAAGCGGAATCTAATTCACCG.

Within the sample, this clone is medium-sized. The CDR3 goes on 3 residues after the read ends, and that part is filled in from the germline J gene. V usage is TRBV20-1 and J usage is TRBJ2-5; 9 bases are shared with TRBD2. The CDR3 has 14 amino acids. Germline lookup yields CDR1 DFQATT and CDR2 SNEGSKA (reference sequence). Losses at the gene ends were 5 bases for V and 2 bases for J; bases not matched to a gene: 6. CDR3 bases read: TGCAGTGCTCGTAGCGGGAGAGAGCAAGAGACC. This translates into CSARSGREQET. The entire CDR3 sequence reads CSARSGREQETQYF.

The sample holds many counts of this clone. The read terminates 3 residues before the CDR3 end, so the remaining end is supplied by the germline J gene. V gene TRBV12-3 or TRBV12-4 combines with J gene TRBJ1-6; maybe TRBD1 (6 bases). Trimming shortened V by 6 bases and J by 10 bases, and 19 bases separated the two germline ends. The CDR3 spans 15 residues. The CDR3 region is CASSPPGGGRSPLHF. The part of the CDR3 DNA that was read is TGTGCCAGCAGCCCACCCGGCGGGGGGCGGTCACCC.